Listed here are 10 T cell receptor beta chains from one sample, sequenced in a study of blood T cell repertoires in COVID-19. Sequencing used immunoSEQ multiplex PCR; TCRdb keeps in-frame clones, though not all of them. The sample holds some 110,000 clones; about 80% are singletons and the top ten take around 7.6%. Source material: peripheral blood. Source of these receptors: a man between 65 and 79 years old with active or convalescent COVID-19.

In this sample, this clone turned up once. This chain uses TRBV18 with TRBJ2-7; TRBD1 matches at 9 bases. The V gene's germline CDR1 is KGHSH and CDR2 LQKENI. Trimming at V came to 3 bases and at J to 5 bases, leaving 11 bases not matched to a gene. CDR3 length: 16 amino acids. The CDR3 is CASSPRGQGVANEQYF. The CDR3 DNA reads TGTGCCAGCTCACCCCGGGGACAGGGAGTAGCTAACGAGCAGTACTTC.

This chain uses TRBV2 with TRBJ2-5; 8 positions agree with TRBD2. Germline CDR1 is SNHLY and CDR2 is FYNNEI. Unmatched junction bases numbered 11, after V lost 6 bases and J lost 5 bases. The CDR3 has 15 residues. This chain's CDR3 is CASRVQSGSYETQYF. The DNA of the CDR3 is TGTGCCAGCAGAGTTCAGAGCGGGAGTTATGAGACCCAGTACTTC.

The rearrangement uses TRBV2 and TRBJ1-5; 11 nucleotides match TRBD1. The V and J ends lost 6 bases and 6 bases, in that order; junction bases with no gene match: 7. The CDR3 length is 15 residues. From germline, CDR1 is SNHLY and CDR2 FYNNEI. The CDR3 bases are TGTGCCAGCAGCCCGGGACAGGGGGAGGGTCAGCCCCAGCATTTT. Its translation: CASSPGQGEGQPQHF.

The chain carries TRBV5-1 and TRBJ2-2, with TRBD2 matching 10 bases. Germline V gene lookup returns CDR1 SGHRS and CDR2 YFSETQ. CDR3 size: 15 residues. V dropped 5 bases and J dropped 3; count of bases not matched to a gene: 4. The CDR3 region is CASRPTSGYTGELFF. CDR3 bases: TGCGCCAGCAGGCCGACTAGCGGGTACACCGGGGAGCTGTTTTTT. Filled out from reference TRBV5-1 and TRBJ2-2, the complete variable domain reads KAGVTQTPRYLIKTRGQQVTLSCSPISGHRSVSWYQQTPGQGLQFLFEYFSETQRNKGNFPGRFSGRQFSNSRSEMNVSTLELGDSALYLCASRPTSGYTGELFFGEGSRLTVL.

The CDR3 reads CASSASLQGAGTEAFF. CDR3 sequence (DNA): TGTGCCAGCAGCGCGTCCCTACAGGGGGCAGGCACTGAAGCTTTCTTT. This chain uses TRBV9 with TRBJ1-1; 9 bases are shared with TRBD1. CDR3 length: 16 residues. Trimming removed 3 bases from V and 4 bases from J; junction bases left unmatched: 10. Germline V gene sequence: CDR1 SGDLS, CDR2 YYNGEE.

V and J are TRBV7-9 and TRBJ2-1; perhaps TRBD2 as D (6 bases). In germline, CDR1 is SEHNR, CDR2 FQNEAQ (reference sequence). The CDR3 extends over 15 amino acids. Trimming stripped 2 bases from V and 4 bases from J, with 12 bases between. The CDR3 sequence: CASSLRGSEYNEQFF. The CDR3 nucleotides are TGTGCCAGCAGCTTACGGGGGTCGGAGTACAATGAGCAGTTCTTC.

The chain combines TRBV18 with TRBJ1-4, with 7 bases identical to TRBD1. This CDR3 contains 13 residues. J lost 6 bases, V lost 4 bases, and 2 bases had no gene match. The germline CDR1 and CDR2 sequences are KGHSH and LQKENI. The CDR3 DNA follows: TGTGCCAGCTCACACGGGACAGATGAAAAACTGTTTTTT. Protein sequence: CASSHGTDEKLFF. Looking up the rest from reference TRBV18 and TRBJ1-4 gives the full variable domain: NAGVMQNPRHLVRRRGQEARLRCSPMKGHSHVYWYRQLPEEGLKFMVYLQKENIIDESGMPKERFSAEFPKEGPSILRIQQVVRGDSAAYFCASSHGTDEKLFFGSGTQLSVL.

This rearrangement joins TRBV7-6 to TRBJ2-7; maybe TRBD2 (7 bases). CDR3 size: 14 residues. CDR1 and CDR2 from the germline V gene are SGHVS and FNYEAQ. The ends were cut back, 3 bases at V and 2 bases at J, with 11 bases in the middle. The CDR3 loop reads CASSFGGPTYEQYF. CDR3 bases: TGTGCCAGCAGCTTCGGGGGGCCTACCTACGAGCAGTACTTC.

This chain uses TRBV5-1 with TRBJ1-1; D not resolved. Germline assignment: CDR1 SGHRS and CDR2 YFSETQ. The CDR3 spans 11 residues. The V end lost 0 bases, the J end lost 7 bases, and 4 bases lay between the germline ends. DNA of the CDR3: TGCGCCAGCAGCTTGGATAATGAAGCTTTCTTT. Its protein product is CASSLDNEAFF.

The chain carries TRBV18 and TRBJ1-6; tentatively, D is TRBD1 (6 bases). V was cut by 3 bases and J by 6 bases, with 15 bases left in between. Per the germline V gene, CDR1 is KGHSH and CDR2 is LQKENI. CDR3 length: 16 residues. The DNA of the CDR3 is TGTGCCAGCTCACCGGCCAGGGCAGGGGCTAATTCACCCCTCCACTTT. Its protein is CASSPARAGANSPLHF.